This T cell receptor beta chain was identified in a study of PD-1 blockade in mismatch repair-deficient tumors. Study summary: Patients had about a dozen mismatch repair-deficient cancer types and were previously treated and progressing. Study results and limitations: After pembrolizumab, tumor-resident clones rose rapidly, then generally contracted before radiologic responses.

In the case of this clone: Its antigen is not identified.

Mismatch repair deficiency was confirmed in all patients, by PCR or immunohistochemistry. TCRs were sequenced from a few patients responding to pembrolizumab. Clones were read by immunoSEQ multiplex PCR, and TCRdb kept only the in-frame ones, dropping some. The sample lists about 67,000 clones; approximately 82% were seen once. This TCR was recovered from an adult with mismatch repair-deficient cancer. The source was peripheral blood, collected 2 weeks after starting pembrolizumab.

CDR3 protein: CASSYSDTQYF. The DNA for the CDR3 is TGTGCCAGCAGTTACTCAGATACGCAGTATTTT. The chain employs TRBV6-6 and TRBJ2-3; D call uncertain. Germline loops: CDR1 MNHNY, CDR2 SVGAGI (reference sequence). The CDR3 loop spans 11 amino acids. V lost 0 bases, J lost 5 bases, and 0 bases lay in between.